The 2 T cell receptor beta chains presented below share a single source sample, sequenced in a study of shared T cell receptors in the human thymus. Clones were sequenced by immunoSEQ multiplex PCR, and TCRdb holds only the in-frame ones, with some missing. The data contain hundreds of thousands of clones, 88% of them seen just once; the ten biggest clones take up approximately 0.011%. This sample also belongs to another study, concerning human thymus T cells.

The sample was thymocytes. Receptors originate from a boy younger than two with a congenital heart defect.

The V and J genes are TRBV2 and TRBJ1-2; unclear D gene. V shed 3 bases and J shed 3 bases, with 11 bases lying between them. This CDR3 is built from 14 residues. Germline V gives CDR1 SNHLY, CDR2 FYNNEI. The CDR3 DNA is TGTGCCAGCAGTGAGGACTACGGGGACTATGGCTACACCTTC. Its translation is CASSEDYGDYGYTF.

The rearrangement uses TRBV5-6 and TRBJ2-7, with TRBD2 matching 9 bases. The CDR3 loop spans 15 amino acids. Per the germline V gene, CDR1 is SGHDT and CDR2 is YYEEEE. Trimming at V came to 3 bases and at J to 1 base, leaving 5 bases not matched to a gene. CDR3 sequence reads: CASSSQLAGSYEQYF. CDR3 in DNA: TGTGCCAGCAGCTCGCAGCTAGCGGGATCCTACGAGCAGTACTTC.